A single sample is the source of the 20 T cell receptor beta chains below, sequenced in a study of T cells after yellow fever vaccination. MiXCR, applied by TCRdb to the 5' RACE reads, yields one record per CDR3 protein. The table has some 110,000 distinct CDR3 sequences, 8.4% seen once. The sequences come from CD8+ T cells sorted from PBMCs, collected 45 days after the yellow fever booster vaccination. The source of these receptors is a man younger than 40 who received the YFV17D yellow fever vaccine.

This clonotype was seen ten or more times. The chain is built from TRBV4-3 and TRBJ1-6, with D perhaps matching TRBD1 (6 bases). This CDR3 has 17 amino acids. Germline assignment: CDR1 LGHNA and CDR2 YSLEER. Trimming removed 0 bases at V and 3 bases at J, with 12 bases between. The CDR3 reads CASSQEGLGGYNSPLHF. CDR3 nucleotides: TGCGCCAGCAGCCAAGAGGGATTAGGGGGCTATAATTCACCCCTCCACTTT.

Many counts were recorded for this clonotype. This rearrangement joins TRBV20-1 to TRBJ2-2; maybe TRBD2 (6 bases). CDR1 and CDR2 from the germline V gene are DFQATT and SNEGSKA (reference sequence). CDR3 length: 13 residues. Trimming removed 5 bases from V and 0 bases from J, with 7 bases in between. This CDR3 is CSAASANTGELFF. In DNA form, the CDR3 reads TGCAGTGCTGCTAGCGCGAACACCGGGGAGCTGTTTTTT.

A word on this clonotype: A much larger clonotype is one base distant, so this may be a read error. V gene TRBV12-3 or TRBV12-4 combines with J gene TRBJ2-2; tentatively, D is TRBD2 (6 bases). The ends were cut back, 5 bases at V and 1 base at J, with 11 bases in the middle. The length of the CDR3 is 15 residues. In nucleotides, the CDR3 is TGTGCCAGCAGTCGGACTAACGTGAACACCGGGGAGCTGTTTTTT. It encodes CASSRTNVNTGELFF.

This clonotype showed up many times. The rearrangement links TRBV7-6 to TRBJ1-1, with unresolved D. Trimming pared 4 bases from V and 4 bases from J, leaving 10 bases between. This CDR3 has 13 residues. Germline loops: CDR1 SGHVS, CDR2 FNYEAQ. The CDR3 spells CASSSTVGTEAFF. CDR3 nucleotides: TGTGCCAGCAGCTCTACGGTGGGCACTGAAGCTTTCTTT.

This clonotype has a count of ten or more. This rearrangement joins TRBV7-2 to TRBJ2-2, with 8 positions matching TRBD2. With 3 bases clipped from V and 3 bases from J, the junction kept 3 bases outside the gene matches. Germline CDR1 reads SGHTA; CDR2 reads FQGNSA. This CDR3 has 15 amino acids. For the CDR3, the DNA is TGTGCCAGCAGCTTTAGCGGGACTGACACCGGGGAGCTGTTTTTT. Amino acids: CASSFSGTDTGELFF.

The rearrangement joins TRBV11-2 to TRBJ1-2; tentative D call: TRBD1 (5 bases). This CDR3 spans 15 amino acids. Germline-derived CDR1 and CDR2 are SGHAT and FQNNGV. Trimming removed 1 base from V and 6 bases from J, with 15 bases in between. CDR3 coding DNA: TGTGCCAGCAGCTTAGTTCCGGACATTCGAGATGGCTACACCTTC. Protein product: CASSLVPDIRDGYTF.

This clonotype was observed at least ten times. The V call is TRBV7-8, the J call TRBJ2-1, with 10 bases lining up with TRBD1. The CDR3 spans 16 residues. V was pared by 5 bases and J by 4 bases, with 8 bases of the junction left unmatched. Germline values: CDR1 SGHVS, CDR2 FQNEAQ. In DNA, the CDR3 is TGTGCCAGCAGCCCGAATGGGGGACAGGGGTACAATGAGCAGTTCTTC. Translating gives CASSPNGGQGYNEQFF. Drawing the rest from reference TRBV7-8 and TRBJ2-1, the complete variable domain is GAGVSQSPRYKVAKRGQDVALRCDPISGHVSLFWYQQALGQGPEFLTYFQNEAQLDKSGLPSDRFFAERPEGSVSTLKIQRTQQEDSAVYLCASSPNGGQGYNEQFFGPGTRLTVL.

This clonotype has ten or more counts. The chain combines TRBV12-3 or TRBV12-4 with TRBJ1-2; D is unclear. Trimming removed 8 bases from V and 2 bases from J, with 6 bases in between. The CDR3 length is 11 residues. CDR3 coding DNA: TGTGCCAGCCAAAGCAACTATGGCTACACCTTC. Protein sequence: CASQSNYGYTF.

This clonotype was picked up a small number of times. The chain couples TRBV19 to TRBJ2-7; D remains ambiguous. Germline CDR1 is LNHDA and CDR2 is SQIVND (reference sequence). V lost 0 bases, J lost 6 bases, and 9 bases lay in between. CDR3 length: 13 residues. As DNA, the CDR3 is TGTGCCAGTAGTATAGAGGCAGGTACCGAGCAGTACTTC. Its protein is CASSIEAGTEQYF.

This chain joins TRBV4-2 and TRBJ2-7; D may match TRBD1 or TRBD2 (5 bases each). The length of the CDR3 is 17 residues. The ends were cut back, 0 bases at V and 1 base at J, with 16 bases in the middle. Germline CDR1 reads LGHNA; CDR2 reads YNFKEQ. The CDR3 reads CASSQEGMGDPSYEQYF. The CDR3, as DNA: TGTGCCAGCAGCCAAGAAGGTATGGGGGATCCTTCCTACGAGCAGTACTTC.

Ten or more counts support this clonotype. The chain joins TRBV4-3 to TRBJ2-7; weak D call: TRBD2 (6 bases). With 0 bases removed from V and 4 bases from J, the gap between germline ends came to 19 bases. Germline loops: CDR1 LGHNA, CDR2 YSLEER. There are 17 residues in the CDR3. This chain's CDR3 is CASSQDIGGDRLYEQYF. CDR3 coding DNA: TGCGCCAGCAGCCAAGACATCGGGGGAGACAGACTGTACGAGCAGTACTTC.

In this sample, this clonotype turned up a few times. The chain carries TRBV4-2 and TRBJ2-1; D is perhaps TRBD2 (5 bases). Between the trimmed V and J ends, which lost 4 bases and 5 bases, there was a span of 21 bases. The germline V gene encodes CDR1 LGHNA and CDR2 YNFKEQ. The CDR3 consists of 17 residues. CDR3 in DNA: TGTGCCAGCAGCCCGTCGGGAAACCCTGTGGGGAACAATGAGCAGTTCTTC. It is translated as CASSPSGNPVGNNEQFF.

This clonotype was recorded at least ten times. The chain carries TRBV27 and TRBJ2-1; tentatively, D is TRBD1 (6 bases). The CDR3 covers 14 residues. Trimming took 3 bases from V and 4 from J, leaving 10 bases between them. The V gene's germline CDR1 is MNHEY and CDR2 SMNVEV (reference sequence). The CDR3 DNA reads as TGTGCCAGCAGTTTCAGGGGACATTACAATGAGCAGTTCTTC. Protein: CASSFRGHYNEQFF.

This clonotype was picked up many times. The chain couples TRBV7-8 to TRBJ1-5; tentative D call: TRBD1 (6 bases). This CDR3 contains 15 residues. The V end was cut by 5 bases, the J end by 7 bases, with 18 bases between. Germline values: CDR1 SGHVS, CDR2 FQNEAQ. The CDR3 spells CASSLNRAQGQPQHF. For the CDR3, the DNA is TGTGCCAGCAGCCTCAACAGGGCCCAGGGGCAGCCCCAGCATTTT.

This clonotype was observed many times. The chain carries TRBV4-3 and TRBJ2-3; either TRBD1 or TRBD2 may fit D (6 bases each). CDR3 length equals 16 residues. Trimming shortened V by 1 base and J by 4 bases, and 15 bases separated the two germline ends. The germline gives CDR1 LGHNA, CDR2 YSLEER. The CDR3 nucleotides read TGCGCCAGCAGCCAAGGTTTGGGGGGCGGCGCAGATACGCAGTATTTT. It yields the protein CASSQGLGGGADTQYF.

With regard to this clonotype: A read error may explain this, as a much larger clone is one base away. The rearrangement uses TRBV6-2 or TRBV6-3 and TRBJ2-7; maybe TRBD2 (6 bases). Germline lookup yields CDR1 MNHEY and CDR2 SVGEGT. The CDR3 extends over 14 amino acids. CDR3 in amino acids: CASIAAGSSYQQYF. The CDR3 nucleotides read TGTGCCAGCATAGCGGCAGGGAGCTCCTACCAGCAGTACTTC.

This clonotype has at least ten counts. The chain is built from TRBV28 and TRBJ2-7; maybe TRBD2 (5 bases). Germline CDR1 and CDR2: MDHEN and SYDVKM. Trimming removed 5 bases at V and 0 bases at J, with 14 bases between. The length of the CDR3 is 15 residues. CDR3 region: CASSNFLGSSYEQYF. The CDR3 nucleotides are TGTGCCAGCAGTAATTTCCTGGGGAGCTCCTACGAGCAGTACTTC.

The chain uses TRBV3-1 and TRBJ2-5, with 9 bases matching TRBD2. This CDR3 comprises 16 residues. V lost 0 bases and J lost 4; bases outside the gene matches: 6. The germline CDR1 and CDR2 sequences are LGHDT and YNNKEL (reference sequence). The CDR3 protein is CASSQEGREGRETQYF. CDR3 bases: TGTGCCAGCAGCCAAGAGGGGCGGGAGGGAAGAGAGACCCAGTACTTC.

This clonotype was recorded many times. V gene TRBV29-1 combines with J gene TRBJ2-5; 7 positions agree with TRBD1. V shed 3 bases, J shed 3 bases, and the junction held 1 base outside the gene matches. CDR1 and CDR2 from the germline V gene are SQVTM and ANQGSEA. The CDR3 length is 12 residues. In nucleotides, the CDR3 is TGCAGCGTTGATACAGGGGAAGAGACCCAGTACTTC. Amino acid sequence: CSVDTGEETQYF.

This chain joins TRBV7-2 and TRBJ1-1; 7 bases agree with TRBD1. CDR3 size: 14 residues. Germline CDR1 reads SGHTA; CDR2 reads FQGNSA. V lost 3 bases, J lost 5 bases, and 6 bases stayed unmatched. This chain's CDR3 is CASSFTPTGTEAFF. CDR3 bases: TGTGCCAGCAGCTTCACCCCGACAGGGACTGAAGCTTTCTTT. The full variable domain, completed using reference TRBV7-2 and TRBJ1-1, is GAGVSQSPSNKVTEKGKDVELRCDPISGHTALYWYRQSLGQGLEFLIYFQGNSAPDKSGLPSDRFSAERTGGSVSTLTIQRTQQEDSAVYLCASSFTPTGTEAFFGQGTRLTVV.